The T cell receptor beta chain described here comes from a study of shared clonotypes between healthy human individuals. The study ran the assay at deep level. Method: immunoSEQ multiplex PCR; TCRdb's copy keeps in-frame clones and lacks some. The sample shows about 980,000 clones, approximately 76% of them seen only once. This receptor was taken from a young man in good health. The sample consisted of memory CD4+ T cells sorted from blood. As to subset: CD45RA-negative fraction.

The chain's CDR3 is CASSSDRDLYGYTF. CDR3 DNA: TGTGCCAGCAGCTCGGACAGGGATCTTTATGGCTACACCTTC. The rearrangement uses TRBV5-4 and TRBJ1-2; 8 positions match TRBD1. The CDR3 sequence is 14 residues long. The ends lost 3 bases at V and 5 bases at J; junction bases unmatched: 6. Germline V gives CDR1 SGHNT, CDR2 YYREEE (reference sequence).